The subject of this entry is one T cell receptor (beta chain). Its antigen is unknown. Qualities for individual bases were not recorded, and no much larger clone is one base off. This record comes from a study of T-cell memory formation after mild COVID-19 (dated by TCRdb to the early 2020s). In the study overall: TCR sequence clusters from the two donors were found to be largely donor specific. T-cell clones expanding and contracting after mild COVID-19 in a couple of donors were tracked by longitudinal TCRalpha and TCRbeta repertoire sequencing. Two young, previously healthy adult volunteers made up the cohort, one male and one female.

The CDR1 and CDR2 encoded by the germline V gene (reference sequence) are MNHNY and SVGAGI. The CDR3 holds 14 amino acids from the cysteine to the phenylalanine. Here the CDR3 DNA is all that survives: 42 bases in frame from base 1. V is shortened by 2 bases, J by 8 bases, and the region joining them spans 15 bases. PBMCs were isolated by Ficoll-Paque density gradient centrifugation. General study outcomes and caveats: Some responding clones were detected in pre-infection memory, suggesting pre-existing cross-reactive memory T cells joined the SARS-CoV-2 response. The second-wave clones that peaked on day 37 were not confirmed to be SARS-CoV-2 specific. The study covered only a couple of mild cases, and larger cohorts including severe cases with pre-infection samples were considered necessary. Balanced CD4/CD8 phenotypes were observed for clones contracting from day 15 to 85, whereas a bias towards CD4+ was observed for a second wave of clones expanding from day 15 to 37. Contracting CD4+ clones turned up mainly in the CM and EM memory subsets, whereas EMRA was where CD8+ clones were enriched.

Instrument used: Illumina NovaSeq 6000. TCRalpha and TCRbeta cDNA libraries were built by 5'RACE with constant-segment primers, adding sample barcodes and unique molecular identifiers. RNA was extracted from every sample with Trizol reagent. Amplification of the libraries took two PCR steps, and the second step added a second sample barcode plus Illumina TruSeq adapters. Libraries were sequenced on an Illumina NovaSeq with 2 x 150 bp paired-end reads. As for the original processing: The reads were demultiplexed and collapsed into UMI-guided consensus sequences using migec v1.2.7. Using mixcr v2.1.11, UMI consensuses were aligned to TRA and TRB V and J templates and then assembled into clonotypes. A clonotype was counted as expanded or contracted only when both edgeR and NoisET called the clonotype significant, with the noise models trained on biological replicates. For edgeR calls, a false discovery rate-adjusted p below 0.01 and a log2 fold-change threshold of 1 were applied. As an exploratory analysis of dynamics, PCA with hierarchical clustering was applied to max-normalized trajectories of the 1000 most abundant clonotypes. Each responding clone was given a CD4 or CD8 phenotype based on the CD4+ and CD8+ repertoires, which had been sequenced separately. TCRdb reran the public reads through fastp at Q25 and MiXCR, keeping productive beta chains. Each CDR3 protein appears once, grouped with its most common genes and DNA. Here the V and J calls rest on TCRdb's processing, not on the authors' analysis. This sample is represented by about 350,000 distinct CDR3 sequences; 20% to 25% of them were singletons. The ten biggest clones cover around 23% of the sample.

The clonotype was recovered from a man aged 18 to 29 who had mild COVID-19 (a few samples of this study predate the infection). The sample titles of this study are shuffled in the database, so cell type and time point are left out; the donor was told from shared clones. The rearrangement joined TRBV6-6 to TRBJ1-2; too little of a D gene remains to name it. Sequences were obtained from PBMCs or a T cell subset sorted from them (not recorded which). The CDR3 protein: CASSYGRTAGGYTF. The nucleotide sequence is TGTGCCAGCAGTTACGGACGAACTGCTGGAGGCTACACCTTC.